The 4 T cell receptor beta chains reported below all come from one sample, sequenced in a study of PD-1 blockade in classical Hodgkin lymphoma. Clones were sequenced by immunoSEQ multiplex PCR, and TCRdb holds only the in-frame ones, with some missing. Of some 96,000 clones in the sample, roughly 80% were seen once. All patients experienced relapse after autologous stem cell transplantation, and brentuximab vedotin exposure was variable. Sample: peripheral blood mononuclear cells (PBMCs), taken before the second cycle of nivolumab. The source is a human donor with classical Hodgkin lymphoma.

V gene TRBV30 combines with J gene TRBJ2-7; perhaps TRBD2 as D (6 bases). This CDR3 is 13 amino acids long. Germline V gives CDR1 GTSNPN, CDR2 SVGIG (reference sequence). V lost 3 bases, J lost 0 bases, and 9 bases lay in between. This CDR3 reads CAWSDGSSYEQYF. CDR3 coding DNA: TGTGCCTGGAGCGACGGGAGCTCCTACGAGCAGTACTTC.

The chain joins TRBV19 to TRBJ1-2; D uncertain. The germline V gene has CDR1 LNHDA and CDR2 SQIVND (reference sequence). V was clipped by 1 base and J by 7 bases, with 28 bases between them. CDR3 length: 19 amino acids. The CDR3 protein is CASSIVWRRGTGEPAGYTF. The CDR3 DNA sequence: TGTGCCAGTAGTATAGTTTGGAGAAGAGGAACCGGGGAACCTGCTGGCTACACCTTC.

As regards this clone: Other DNA variants within this sample encode the same CDR3. This chain links TRBV30 with TRBJ2-3, with no clear D. Germline V gene sequence: CDR1 GTSNPN, CDR2 SVGIG (reference sequence). This CDR3 comprises 11 residues. Trimming shortened V by 1 base and J by 1 base, and 0 bases separated the two germline ends. CDR3 amino acids: CAWSGTDTQYF. The CDR3 DNA sequence: TGTGCCTGGAGTGGCACAGATACGCAGTATTTT.

The DNA of the CDR3 is TGTGCCAGCCGGTCCAGCGGGAGGGCAGGGGGAGAGACCCAGTACTTC. Translating gives CASRSSGRAGGETQYF. The chain combines TRBV7-8 with TRBJ2-5; 10 bases align to TRBD2. V shed 8 bases and J 4 bases; nucleotides not matched to a gene: 13. Per the germline V gene, CDR1 is SGHVS and CDR2 is FQNEAQ. The CDR3 loop spans 16 amino acids. Full variable domain (outside the CDR3, taken from reference TRBV7-8 and TRBJ2-5): GAGVSQSPRYKVAKRGQDVALRCDPISGHVSLFWYQQALGQGPEFLTYFQNEAQLDKSGLPSDRFFAERPEGSVSTLKIQRTQQEDSAVYLCASRSSGRAGGETQYFGPGTRLLVL.